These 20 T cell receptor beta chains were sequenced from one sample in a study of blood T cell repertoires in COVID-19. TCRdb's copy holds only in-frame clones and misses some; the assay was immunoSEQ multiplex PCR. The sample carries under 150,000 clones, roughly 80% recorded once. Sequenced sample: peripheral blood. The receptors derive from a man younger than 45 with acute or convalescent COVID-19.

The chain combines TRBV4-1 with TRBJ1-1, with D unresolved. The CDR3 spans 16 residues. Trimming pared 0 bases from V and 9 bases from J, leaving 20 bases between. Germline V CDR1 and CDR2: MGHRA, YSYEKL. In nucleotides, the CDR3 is TGCGCCAGCAGCCAAGATAACTTTTTGAGGGCCCGCCAAGCTTTCTTT. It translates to CASSQDNFLRARQAFF.

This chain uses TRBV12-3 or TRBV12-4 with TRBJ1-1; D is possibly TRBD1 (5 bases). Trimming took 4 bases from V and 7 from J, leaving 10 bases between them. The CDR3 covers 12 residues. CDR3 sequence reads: CASSWGSFEAFF. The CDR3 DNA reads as TGTGCCAGCAGTTGGGGCAGTTTTGAAGCTTTCTTT.

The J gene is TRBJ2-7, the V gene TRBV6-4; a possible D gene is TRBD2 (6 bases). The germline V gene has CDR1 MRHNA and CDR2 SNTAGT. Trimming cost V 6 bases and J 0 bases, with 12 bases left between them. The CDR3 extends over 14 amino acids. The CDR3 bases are TGTGCCAGCAGGGGACTGGGTATCTCCTACGAGCAGTACGTC. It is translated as CASRGLGISYEQYV.

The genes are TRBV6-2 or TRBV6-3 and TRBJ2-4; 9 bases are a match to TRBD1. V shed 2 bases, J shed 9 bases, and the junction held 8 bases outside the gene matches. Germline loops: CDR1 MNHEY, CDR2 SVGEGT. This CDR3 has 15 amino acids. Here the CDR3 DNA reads TGTGCCAGCAGTTACCCACTGACAGGGGGGCGCATTCAGTACTTC. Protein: CASSYPLTGGRIQYF.

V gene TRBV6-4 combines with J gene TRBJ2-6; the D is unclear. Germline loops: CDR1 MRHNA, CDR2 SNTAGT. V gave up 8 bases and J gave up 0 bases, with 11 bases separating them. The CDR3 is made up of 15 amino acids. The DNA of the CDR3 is TGTGCCAGCTCTAACAGTAGCTCTGGGGCCAACGTCCTGACTTTC. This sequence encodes CASSNSSSGANVLTF.

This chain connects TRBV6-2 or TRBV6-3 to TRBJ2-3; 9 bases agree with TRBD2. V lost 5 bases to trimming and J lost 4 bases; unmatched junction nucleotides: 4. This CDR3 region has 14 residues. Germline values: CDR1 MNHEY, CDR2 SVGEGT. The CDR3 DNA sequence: TGTGCCAGCAGTAACCGACTAGCGGCAGATACGCAGTATTTT. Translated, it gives CASSNRLAADTQYF.

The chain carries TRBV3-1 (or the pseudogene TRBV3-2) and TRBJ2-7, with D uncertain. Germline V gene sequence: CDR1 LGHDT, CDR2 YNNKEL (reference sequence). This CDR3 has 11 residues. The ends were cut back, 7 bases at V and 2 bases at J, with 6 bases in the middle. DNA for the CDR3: TGTGCCAGCATCCCTCCCTACGAGCAGTACGTC. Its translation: CASIPPYEQYV.

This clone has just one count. This chain's CDR3 is CASSATHNEQFF. DNA for the CDR3: TGTGCCAGCAGCGCCACACATAACGAGCAGTTCTTC. This rearrangement joins TRBV7-3 to TRBJ2-1; no reliable D call. The ends were cut back, 5 bases at V and 10 bases at J, with 12 bases in the middle. Germline CDR1 is SGHTA and CDR2 is FQGTGA. CDR3 length: 12 residues.

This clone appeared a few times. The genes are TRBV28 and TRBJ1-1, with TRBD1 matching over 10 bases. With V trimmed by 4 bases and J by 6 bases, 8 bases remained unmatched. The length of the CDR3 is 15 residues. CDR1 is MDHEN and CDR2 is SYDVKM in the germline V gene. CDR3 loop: CASSSPGQGTPEAFF. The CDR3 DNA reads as TGTGCCAGCAGTTCGCCGGGACAGGGGACCCCTGAAGCTTTCTTT.

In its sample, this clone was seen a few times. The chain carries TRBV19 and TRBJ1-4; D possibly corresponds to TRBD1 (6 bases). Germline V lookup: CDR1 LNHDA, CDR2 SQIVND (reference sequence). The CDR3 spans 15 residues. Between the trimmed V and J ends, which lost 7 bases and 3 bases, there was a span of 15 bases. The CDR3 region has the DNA TGTGCCAGTACCCGGACAGCGAGGCCTAATGAAAAACTGTTTTTT. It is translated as CASTRTARPNEKLFF.

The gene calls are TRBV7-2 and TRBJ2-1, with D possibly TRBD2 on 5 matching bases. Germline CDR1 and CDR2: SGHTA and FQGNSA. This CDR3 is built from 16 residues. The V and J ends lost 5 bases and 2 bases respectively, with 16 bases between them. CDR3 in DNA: TGTGCCAGCAGCACTCATGAGGGAATACCCTACAATGAGCAGTTCTTC. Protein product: CASSTHEGIPYNEQFF.

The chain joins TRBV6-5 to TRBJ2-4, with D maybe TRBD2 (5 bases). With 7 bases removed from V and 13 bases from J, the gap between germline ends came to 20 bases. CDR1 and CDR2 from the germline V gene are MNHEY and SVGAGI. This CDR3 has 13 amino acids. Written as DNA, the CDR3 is TGTGCCAGCACCCCCAACGGGGAATTTAAACAGTACTTC. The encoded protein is CASTPNGEFKQYF.

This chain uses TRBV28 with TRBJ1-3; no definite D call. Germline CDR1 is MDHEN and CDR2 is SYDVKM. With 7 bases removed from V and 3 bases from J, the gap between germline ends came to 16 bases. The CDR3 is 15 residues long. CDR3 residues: CASISTAEGGNTIYF. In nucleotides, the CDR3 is TGTGCCAGCATCTCGACCGCGGAGGGTGGAAACACCATATATTTT.

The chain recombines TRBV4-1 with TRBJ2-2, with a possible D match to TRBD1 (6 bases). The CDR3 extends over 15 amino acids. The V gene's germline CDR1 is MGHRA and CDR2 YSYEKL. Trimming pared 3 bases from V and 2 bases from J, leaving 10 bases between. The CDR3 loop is CASSHPQGNTGELFF. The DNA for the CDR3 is TGCGCCAGCAGCCACCCACAGGGCAACACCGGGGAGCTGTTTTTT.

The CDR3 sequence: CASSYAQGPQHF. DNA of the CDR3: TGTGCCAGCAGTTACGCACAGGGTCCCCAGCATTTT. V usage is TRBV6-5 and J usage is TRBJ1-5; possibly TRBD1 for D (6 bases). The germline gives CDR1 MNHEY, CDR2 SVGAGI. The CDR3 runs to 12 residues. Trimming removed 2 bases from V and 10 bases from J, with 9 bases in between.

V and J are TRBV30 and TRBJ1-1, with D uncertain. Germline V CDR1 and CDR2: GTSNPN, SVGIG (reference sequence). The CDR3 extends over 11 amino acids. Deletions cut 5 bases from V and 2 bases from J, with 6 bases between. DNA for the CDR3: TGTGCCTGGGAGAGAAACACTGAAGCTTTCTTT. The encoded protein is CAWERNTEAFF.

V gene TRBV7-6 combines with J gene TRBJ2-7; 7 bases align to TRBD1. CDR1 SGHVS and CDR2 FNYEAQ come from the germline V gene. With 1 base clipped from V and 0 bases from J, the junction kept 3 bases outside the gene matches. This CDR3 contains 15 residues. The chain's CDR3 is CASSLGPGGSYEQYV. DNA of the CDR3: TGTGCCAGCAGCTTAGGCCCAGGGGGCTCCTACGAGCAGTACGTC.

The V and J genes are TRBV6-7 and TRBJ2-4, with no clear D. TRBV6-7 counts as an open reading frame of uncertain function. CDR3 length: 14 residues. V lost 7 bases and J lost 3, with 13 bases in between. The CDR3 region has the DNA TGTGCCAGCAACCCCCCAGTCCGCAAAAACATTCAGTACTTC. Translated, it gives CASNPPVRKNIQYF.

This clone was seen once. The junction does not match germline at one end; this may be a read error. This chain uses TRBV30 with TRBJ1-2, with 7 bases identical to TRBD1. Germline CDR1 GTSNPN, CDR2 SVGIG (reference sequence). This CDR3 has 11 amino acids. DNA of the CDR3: TGTGCCTGGAGTTTCTTGTGGACAGGATCCTTC. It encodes CAWSFLWTGSF.

The CDR3 nucleotides read TGCGCCAGCAGCCCTCTGGGGGGTAACACTGAAGCTTTCTTT. Its protein product is CASSPLGGNTEAFF. This sequence joins TRBV4-1 and TRBJ1-1, with a possible D match to TRBD1 (5 bases). Germline assignment: CDR1 MGHRA and CDR2 YSYEKL. The CDR3 contains 14 residues. Between the trimmed V and J ends, which lost 4 bases and 2 bases, there was a span of 11 bases.